Below are 25 T cell receptor beta chains sequenced from a single sample in a study of cytomegalovirus exposure and HLA in healthy donors. Vbeta (60) and Jbeta (13) primers were used in the PCR. The method was immunoSEQ multiplex PCR; TCRdb's version includes in-frame clones alone and lacks a portion of them. The sample lists about 160,000 clones, 60% to 80% seen once, with about 1.5% in the top ten. Material for sequencing was PBMCs. These receptor sequences come from a male donor in good health and CMV-seronegative.

The V and J genes are TRBV2 and TRBJ2-7, with 11 bases aligning to TRBD1. Unmatched junction bases numbered 6, after V lost 5 bases and J lost 3 bases. This CDR3 spans 15 amino acids. Germline-derived CDR1 and CDR2 are SNHLY and FYNNEI. CDR3 amino acids: CASSRTGGGFYEQYF. CDR3 sequence (DNA): TGTGCCAGCAGTCGGACAGGGGGCGGTTTCTACGAGCAGTACTTC.

The CDR3 nucleotides are TGTGCCAGCAGCTTAGATCTAGCGGGATCCGCAGATACGCAGTATTTT. It translates to CASSLDLAGSADTQYF. The chain recombines TRBV7-9 with TRBJ2-3, with 9 nucleotides matching TRBD2. J was trimmed by 4 bases and V by 1 base; bases with no gene match: 6. CDR1 SEHNR and CDR2 FQNEAQ come from the germline V gene (reference sequence). This CDR3 is 16 amino acids long.

This rearrangement joins TRBV23-1 to TRBJ2-6; TRBD1 is a possible D gene (6 bases). TRBV23-1 is sorted into the ORF group, with uncertain function. The V gene lost 7 bases and the J gene lost 4 bases, with 26 bases spanning the gap. This CDR3 is built from 19 residues. The CDR3 DNA reads as TGCGCCAGCAAAAGGGGTGAGGCAACCTTAGGGGGAGGGGCCAACGTCCTGACTTTC. It encodes CASKRGEATLGGGANVLTF.

V gene TRBV5-1 combines with J gene TRBJ2-7; 10 bases match TRBD1. The CDR3 spans 15 residues. Trimming cost V 4 bases and J 2 bases; bases outside gene matches: 6. CDR1 SGHRS and CDR2 YFSETQ come from the germline V gene. CDR3 coding DNA: TGCGCCAGCAGCCTGACCGGGACAGGGGCCTACGAGCAGTACTTC. Residues: CASSLTGTGAYEQYF.

The chain carries TRBV11-1 and TRBJ2-2; 13 bases are a match to TRBD2. The ends lost 3 bases at V and 1 base at J; junction bases unmatched: 5. CDR3 length: 18 amino acids. CDR1 and CDR2 from the germline V gene are SGHAT and FQDESV (reference sequence). The CDR3 DNA sequence: TGTGCCAGCAGCTTCCCCCGGACTAGCGGGGGGAACACCGGGGAGCTGTTTTTT. Translation gives CASSFPRTSGGNTGELFF.

This clone was picked up a small number of times. The chain employs TRBV7-8 and TRBJ2-3; TRBD2 matches 13 bases. Germline CDR1 SGHVS, CDR2 FQNEAQ. CDR3 length: 16 amino acids. The J segment lost 8 bases and the V segment lost 5 bases, leaving 10 bases of the junction unmatched. The CDR3 sequence: CASSPATSGGGATQYF. Written as DNA, the CDR3 is TGTGCCAGCAGCCCCGCAACTAGCGGGGGGGGAGCTACGCAGTATTTT.

This clone was seen only a few times. The chain recombines TRBV9 with TRBJ2-6; possibly TRBD2 for D (6 bases). The CDR3 has 17 residues. CDR1 and CDR2 (germline): SGDLS, YYNGEE. V was clipped by 5 bases and J by 0 bases, with 15 bases between them. The CDR3 DNA follows: TGTGCCAGCAGTCGTACGGGACTGCCCTCTGGGGCCAACGTCCTGACTTTC. It translates to CASSRTGLPSGANVLTF.

This clone has only one observation. The V gene is TRBV15, the J gene TRBJ2-7, with 7 bases that match TRBD2. Germline trimming cut 1 base from V and 3 bases from J; bases unmatched to any gene: 15. Germline-derived CDR1 and CDR2 are LNHNV and YYDKDF (reference sequence). This CDR3 has 18 residues. CDR3 nucleotide sequence: TGTGCCACCAGCAGAGTGCCGGGTGTGCGGGAGCAATTCTACGAGCAGTACTTC. Translation gives CATSRVPGVREQFYEQYF.

The chain joins TRBV4-1 to TRBJ1-2, with D perhaps TRBD1 (5 bases). Deletions cut 4 bases from V and 7 bases from J, with 13 bases between. Germline values: CDR1 MGHRA, CDR2 YSYEKL. There are 13 residues in the CDR3. The CDR3 DNA sequence: TGCGCCAGCAGCCCCCAGGGTTATGGTGGCTACACCTTC. Protein sequence: CASSPQGYGGYTF.

The gene calls are TRBV28 and TRBJ1-1, with D maybe TRBD1 (6 bases). The CDR3 length is 15 residues. The germline gives CDR1 MDHEN, CDR2 SYDVKM. Trimming cost V 6 bases and J 6 bases, with 20 bases left between them. The CDR3 DNA follows: TGTGCCAGCAGCCTATCGGGACAAGCCTCACCTGAAGCTTTCTTT. Encoded protein: CASSLSGQASPEAFF.

CDR3 residues: CASSIGTGMDTEAFF. CDR3 in DNA: TGTGCCAGCTCAATAGGGACAGGAATGGACACTGAAGCTTTCTTT. The chain has TRBV18 and TRBJ1-1; 8 nucleotides line up with TRBD1. V lost 5 bases and J lost 3; bases outside the gene matches: 8. The V gene's germline CDR1 is KGHSH and CDR2 LQKENI. The CDR3 loop spans 15 amino acids.

This sequence joins TRBV9 and TRBJ1-2; the D gene is possibly TRBD1 (6 bases). Trimming stripped 4 bases from V and 9 bases from J, with 16 bases between. The CDR3 is 13 amino acids. Per germline, CDR1 SGDLS and CDR2 YYNGEE. The CDR3 DNA follows: TGTGCCAGCAGCCCACGGACAGCTTCTAGCTACACCTTC. Translated, it gives CASSPRTASSYTF.

The V call is TRBV7-2, the J call TRBJ1-6; tentatively, D is TRBD1 (6 bases). The CDR3 is 13 amino acids. Germline V CDR1 and CDR2: SGHTA, FQGNSA. The V end lost 5 bases, the J end lost 10 bases, and 12 bases lay between the germline ends. CDR3 coding DNA: TGTGCCAGCAGCGGGGGCCGGGAATCACCCCTCCACTTT. Protein sequence: CASSGGRESPLHF.

This chain joins TRBV5-8 and TRBJ2-5; D perhaps matches TRBD1 (5 bases). Trimming left V 8 bases short and J 2 bases short, with 16 bases between. This CDR3 has 14 residues. From germline, CDR1 is SGHTS and CDR2 YDEGEE. The CDR3 here is CASRRLGVQETQYF. The CDR3 DNA is TGTGCCAGTAGACGCCTAGGGGTTCAAGAGACCCAGTACTTC.

The gene calls are TRBV28 and TRBJ2-5, with D uncertain. Matching the DNA end better, TRBJ2-7 makes the J call doubtful. The CDR3 sequence is 15 residues long. Germline V gene data show CDR1 as MDHEN and CDR2 as SYDVKM. This CDR3 is CASSPPLATLYEQYF. The DNA for the CDR3 is TGTGCCAGCAGTCCTCCCCTCGCCACTCTCTACGAGCAGTACTTC.

The rearrangement joins TRBV5-4 to TRBJ1-1; D might be TRBD1 (5 bases). The CDR3 is 15 residues long. CDR1 is SGHNT and CDR2 is YYREEE in the germline V gene (reference sequence). Trimming took off 1 base at V and 1 base at J, with 11 bases between the two ends. Here the CDR3 reads CASSLRGFENTEAFF. In DNA form, the CDR3 reads TGTGCCAGCAGCTTGAGGGGTTTCGAGAACACTGAAGCTTTCTTT.

V gene TRBV9 combines with J gene TRBJ1-1, with D unclear. CDR3 length: 15 residues. CDR1 is SGDLS, CDR2 YYNGEE, per germline. V lost 0 bases and J 0 bases, leaving 9 bases between the germline ends. The CDR3 loop reads CASSVGGNLNTEAFF. The CDR3 DNA reads TGTGCCAGCAGCGTAGGCGGGAACCTGAACACTGAAGCTTTCTTT.

The chain is built from TRBV27 and TRBJ2-1; 9 nucleotides match TRBD2. Trimming removed 8 bases from V and 7 bases from J; junction bases left unmatched: 9. The CDR3 runs 14 residues. Per the germline V gene, CDR1 is MNHEY and CDR2 is SMNVEV (reference sequence). The CDR3 spells CASGAREGLNEQFF. In DNA form, the CDR3 reads TGTGCCAGCGGGGCGCGGGAGGGCCTAAATGAGCAGTTCTTC.

V is TRBV28 and J is TRBJ2-7; 10 bases align to TRBD2. The V gene's germline CDR1 is MDHEN and CDR2 SYDVKM. CDR3 length equals 14 residues. The V segment lost 5 bases and the J segment 6 bases; nucleotides outside the gene matches: 7. The CDR3 here is CASSAPGLAREQYF. CDR3 in DNA: TGTGCCAGCAGTGCACCGGGACTAGCGCGCGAGCAGTACTTC.

The V call is TRBV27, the J call TRBJ2-2; 11 bases align to TRBD2. CDR3 size: 17 residues. Per the germline V gene, CDR1 is MNHEY and CDR2 is SMNVEV (reference sequence). V was clipped by 5 bases and J by 6 bases; unmatched bases: 11. The CDR3: CASSLGLAGARAGELFF. In nucleotides, the CDR3 is TGTGCCAGCAGTCTCGGACTAGCGGGCGCTAGGGCCGGGGAGCTGTTTTTT.

This rearrangement joins TRBV7-7 to TRBJ2-2; D perhaps matches TRBD2 (6 bases). Trimming pared 6 bases from V and 3 bases from J, leaving 11 bases between. The V gene's germline CDR1 is SSHAT and CDR2 FNYEAQ (reference sequence). The CDR3 loop spans 14 amino acids. The CDR3 spells CASSRDSYTGELFF. The CDR3 nucleotides are TGTGCCAGCAGTCGGGACTCCTACACCGGGGAGCTGTTTTTT.

The chain carries TRBV5-4 and TRBJ2-3; 13 bases agree with TRBD2. The CDR3 spans 17 residues. The junction had 9 bases not matched to a gene; V was cut back by 3 bases and J by 5 bases. Looked up from germline, CDR1 is SGHNT and CDR2 is YYREEE (reference sequence). CDR3 sequence (DNA): TGTGCCAGCAGCTCATCTCCCGGACTAGCGGGAGTAGATACGCAGTATTTT. It translates to CASSSSPGLAGVDTQYF.

The chain joins TRBV4-3 to TRBJ2-3; perhaps TRBD2 as D (6 bases). CDR3 size: 16 residues. The V and J ends lost 1 base and 0 bases respectively, with 11 bases between them. The germline CDR1 and CDR2 sequences are LGHNA and YSLEER. The CDR3 DNA sequence: TGCGCCAGCAGCCAAGGTCTGGGGGGAAGCACAGATACGCAGTATTTT. It translates to CASSQGLGGSTDTQYF.

The CDR3 here is CASSQDIAGGPTDTQYF. The DNA of the CDR3 is TGCGCCAGCAGCCAGGATATAGCGGGAGGGCCTACAGATACGCAGTATTTT. The chain has TRBV4-3 and TRBJ2-3; TRBD2 agrees at 11 bases. In germline, CDR1 is LGHNA, CDR2 YSLEER. Trimming took 3 bases from V and 3 from J; bases not matched to a gene: 8. The length of the CDR3 is 17 residues.

J is TRBJ1-3 and V is TRBV13; tentatively, D is TRBD1 (6 bases). V shed 0 bases and J shed 1 base, with 10 bases lying between them. There are 16 residues in the CDR3. Germline V gene data show CDR1 as PRHDT and CDR2 as FYEKMQ (reference sequence). The CDR3, as DNA: TGTGCCAGCAGCTTAGGCCTCGGGACATCTGGAAACACCATATATTTT. It yields the protein CASSLGLGTSGNTIYF.